This record concerns one T cell receptor (beta chain) sequence. The sample originates from a study of shared T cell receptors in the human thymus. The germline gives CDR1 GTSNPN, CDR2 SVGIG (reference sequence). The CDR3 length is 12 residues. With V trimmed by 7 bases and J by 4 bases, 5 bases remained unmatched. Method: immunoSEQ multiplex PCR; TCRdb's copy keeps in-frame clones and lacks some. The sample lists 500,000 to 850,000 clones; about 87% were seen once. The sample was also reused in another study, on human thymus T cells. That study reports: Donor material was obtained from healthy Finnish infants undergoing corrective surgery for congenital heart defects.

This receptor was obtained from a boy in the first two years of life with a congenital heart defect. Sequencing was performed on thymocytes. The chain has TRBV30 and TRBJ2-5; 8 nucleotides line up with TRBD1. CDR3 protein: CALDRGGETQYF. The CDR3 region has the DNA TGTGCCTTAGACAGGGGAGGAGAGACCCAGTACTTC.